A selection of T cell receptor beta chains follows, all from one sample in a study of identical twins. TCRdb fed the 5' RACE reads into MiXCR, producing one record per CDR3 protein. The profile covers a few hundred thousand distinct CDR3 sequences, with about 9% appearing a single time and around 3% taken by the ten largest. These data also featured in a second study, about yellow fever vaccine responses in identical twins.

The sequenced sample was CD8+ T cells sorted from blood. Receptors were obtained from a woman between 18 and 30 years old in good health. CDR3s include the opening cysteine and the closing phenylalanine or tryptophan. The D gene is left open where the match is weak. Some rows mark clone size as missing; the rest say once, few, many or name a class of expanded clone.

TRBD1,NA,TRBJ2-7,TRBV5-4,TGTGCCAGCAGCTTGGGGGACAGAGCTTACGAGCAGTACTTC,CASSLGDRAYEQYF
TRBD2,NA,TRBJ2-7,TRBV7-9,TGTGTCAGCAGCTCCGTGGCGGGAGGGCGCTACGAGCAGTACTTC,CVSSSVAGGRYEQYF
NA,many,TRBJ2-7,TRBV28,TGTGCCAGCAGTTTTTTCATCTACGAGCAGTACTTC,CASSFFIYEQYF
TRBD2,many,TRBJ2-1,TRBV20-1,TGCAGTGCTAGAGATTCTTTTGGGGCTAGCGGGGGCAATGAGCAGTTCTTC,CSARDSFGASGGNEQFF
TRBD1,NA,TRBJ2-7,TRBV3-1,TGTGCCAGCAGCCAAGCAGGCGGACAGGGATCCTACGAGCAGTACTTC,CASSQAGGQGSYEQYF
NA,many,TRBJ2-7,TRBV11-2,TGTGCCAGCAGCTTAGGACAGATTTCCTACGAGCAGTACTTC,CASSLGQISYEQYF
TRBD2,NA,TRBJ2-3,TRBV4-2,TGTGCCAGCAGCCAAGATTTTAGCGGGGGGCCTAGCACAGATACGCAGTATTTT,CASSQDFSGGPSTDTQYF
NA,NA,TRBJ2-2,TRBV5-5,TGTGCCAGCAGCGATTGGGTGAACACCGGGGAGCTGTTTTTT,CASSDWVNTGELFF
NA,many,TRBJ2-1,TRBV4-1,TGCGCCAGCAGCCAAAACAATGAGCAGTTCTTC,CASSQNNEQFF
TRBD1,many,TRBJ2-1,TRBV20-1,TGCAGTGCTAGAGATCGACAGGGTAGTAATGAGCAGTTCTTC,CSARDRQGSNEQFF
TRBD1,many,TRBJ1-2,TRBV4-3,TGCGCCAGCAGCCAGGGGACAGGGTTGGATGGCTACACCTTC,CASSQGTGLDGYTF
NA,many,TRBJ1-2,TRBV24-1,TGTGCCACCAGTGATCGAAATTCGGACAACTATGGCTACACCTTC,CATSDRNSDNYGYTF
NA,many,TRBJ2-7,TRBV10-3,TGTGCCATCAGTGCCCAGGAATACTACGAGCAGTACTTC,CAISAQEYYEQYF
NA,NA,TRBJ2-5,TRBV27,TGTGCCAGCAGTTTATCGACGGGGGCGACCCAGTACTTC,CASSLSTGATQYF
TRBD2,few,TRBJ2-3,TRBV7-8,TGTGCCAGCAGCTACCTAGCGGGAGGGCCCCCAGATACGCAGTATTTT,CASSYLAGGPPDTQYF
NA,NA,TRBJ2-2,TRBV28,TGTGCCAGCAGTTCCCCGCTTCCGCAAGACTTGAAAGGTGCCGGGGAGCTGTTTTTT,CASSSPLPQDLKGAGELFF
NA,NA,TRBJ2-3,TRBV28,TGTGCCAGCAGCCCCCTGGGGACCGACACAGATACGCAGTATTTT,CASSPLGTDTDTQYF
NA,NA,TRBJ1-1,TRBV4-2,TGTGCCAGCAGCGAGTCTAGAGCCACTGAAGCTTTCTTT,CASSESRATEAFF
TRBD2,NA,TRBJ2-1,TRBV15,TGTGCCACCAGCAGAGACGCGGTAGCGGGAGTACCCTACAATGAGCAGTTCTTC,CATSRDAVAGVPYNEQFF
NA,many,TRBJ2-5,TRBV6-1,TGTGCCAGCAGCCTTTCCGGAGGATACCAAGAGACCCAGTACTTC,CASSLSGGYQETQYF
NA,few,TRBJ2-7,TRBV5-1,TGCGCCAGCAGCTTGGAAGCGGGCAGCGCCTACGAGCAGTACTTC,CASSLEAGSAYEQYF
NA,few,TRBJ2-2,TRBV29-1,TGCAGCGTTGAGGCTCCGAACACCGGGGAGCTGTTTTTT,CSVEAPNTGELFF
TRBD2,NA,TRBJ2-1,TRBV2,TGTGCCAGCAGTAGCCCCCCAGCGGGGGGGCTCTACAATGAGCAGTTCTTC,CASSSPPAGGLYNEQFF
NA,NA,TRBJ2-7,TRBV12-3/TRBV12-4,TGTGCCAGCAGTTTAGAGGAATACGAGCAGTACTTC,CASSLEEYEQYF
NA,NA,TRBJ1-3,TRBV9,TGTGCCAGCAGCGTAGAAGCCTCGAGTTGGCCTGGAAACACCATATATTTT,CASSVEASSWPGNTIYF
NA,many,TRBJ2-2,TRBV28,TGTGCCAGCGCAGGACTTAACACCGGGGAGCTGTTTTTT,CASAGLNTGELFF
NA,few,TRBJ2-3,TRBV27,TGTGCCAGCAGCCCAACCGCGGGGCCCCACACAGATACGCAGTATTTT,CASSPTAGPHTDTQYF
TRBD1,few,TRBJ2-6,TRBV7-9,TGTGCCAGCCCCTCCGGGACAGGGGGCCTTGGGGCCAACGTCCTGACTTTC,CASPSGTGGLGANVLTF
NA,NA,TRBJ2-2,TRBV29-1,TGCAGCGTTCTTGGGACGGCTGCCCTCGGGGAGCTGTTTTTT,CSVLGTAALGELFF
NA,few,TRBJ2-1,TRBV6-5,TGTGCCAGCAGTTACTCAGGGGATTGGTACAATGAGCAGTTCTTC,CASSYSGDWYNEQFF
NA,few,TRBJ2-7,TRBV7-9,TGTGCCAGCAGCACAGGGATAGGGTTGAGCGAGCAGTACTTC,CASSTGIGLSEQYF
NA,many,TRBJ2-1,TRBV7-9,TGTGCCAGCAGCCTCGGAGGGGGTAATGAGCAGTTCTTC,CASSLGGGNEQFF
NA,many,TRBJ1-1,TRBV5-6,TGTGCCAGCAGCCCTGGGGGGGGGAACACTGAAGCTTTCTTT,CASSPGGGNTEAFF
NA,many,TRBJ1-2,TRBV7-9,TGTGCCAGTAAAACAGGGCCCTCTAACTATGGCTACACCTTC,CASKTGPSNYGYTF
TRBD1,many,TRBJ2-7,TRBV4-3,TGCGCCAGCAGCCAAGGAGGGACAGGGGTCGACGAGCAGTACTTC,CASSQGGTGVDEQYF
NA,many,TRBJ1-1,TRBV29-1,TGCAGCGCTCTGCCCCCCTTCATGAACACTGAAGCTTTCTTT,CSALPPFMNTEAFF
NA,few,TRBJ1-1,TRBV9,TGTGCCAGCAGGCCCCAGATGGGGGCTGAAGCTTTCTTT,CASRPQMGAEAFF
NA,many,TRBJ2-3,TRBV2,TGTGCCAGCAGTGCCCCGCCTTGGGCGAGTGCTAGCACAGATACGCAGTATTTT,CASSAPPWASASTDTQYF
TRBD1,few,TRBJ1-4,TRBV7-6,TGTGCCAGCAGCTATGGACAGGGAATTCAAAAGCCAACTAATGAAAAACTGTTTTTT,CASSYGQGIQKPTNEKLFF
NA,many,TRBJ1-2,TRBV12-3/TRBV12-4,TGTGCCAGCAGTTTAGGCGGACCGGGCTACACCTTC,CASSLGGPGYTF
NA,many,TRBJ1-2,TRBV5-1,TGCGCCAGCAGCTCGGGAGTTCAGGGCTATGGCTACACCTTC,CASSSGVQGYGYTF
NA,NA,TRBJ2-1,TRBV4-3,TGCGCCAGCAGCCAAGATAGTCGCGGGCTTAGTGAGCAGTTCTTC,CASSQDSRGLSEQFF
TRBD1,many,TRBJ2-7,TRBV20-1,TGCAGTGCTAGGGATGACGGGACAGGGGCTTACGAGCAGTACTTC,CSARDDGTGAYEQYF
TRBD1,few,TRBJ2-3,TRBV7-9,TGTGCCAGCAGCGCCCCACAGGGGGATACGCAGTATTTT,CASSAPQGDTQYF
NA,NA,TRBJ2-7,TRBV10-3,TGTGCCAGCAGTGGTCGACATCTCTTACTTTACCCCTACGAGCAGTACTTC,CASSGRHLLLYPYEQYF
TRBD2,few,TRBJ2-3,TRBV20-1,TGCAGTGCTAGAGAAGGGACCTCAGCGGGAGTTCGTACAGATACGCAGTATTTT,CSAREGTSAGVRTDTQYF
NA,NA,TRBJ2-5,TRBV6-5,TGTGCCAGCAGTTACTCGCACGGGTATGGGGAGACCCAGTACTTC,CASSYSHGYGETQYF
NA,NA,TRBJ1-2,TRBV29-1,TGCAGCGTTATCACGGGGGAGGGCTATGGCTACACCTTC,CSVITGEGYGYTF
NA,few,TRBJ1-4,TRBV3-1,TGTGCCAGCAGCCAATTGGTCCAAGCAAGGAATGAAAAACTGTTTTTT,CASSQLVQARNEKLFF
NA,few,TRBJ2-3,TRBV4-1,TGCGCCAGCAGCCAAGAATCAGGGACCAGCACAGATACGCAGTATTTT,CASSQESGTSTDTQYF
TRBD2,few,TRBJ2-1,TRBV7-2,TGTGCCAGCAGCCCCTGGCGGGAGGGATCCTACAATGAGCAGTTCTTC,CASSPWREGSYNEQFF
NA,few,TRBJ1-1,TRBV5-1,TGCGCCAGCAGCGCCGACGCGTTCCGCGAAGCTTTCTTT,CASSADAFREAFF
TRBD1,few,TRBJ2-5,TRBV6-1,TGTGCCAGCAGTCTAGGGACAGGGGCTTCGGGAGAAGAGACCCAGTACTTC,CASSLGTGASGEETQYF